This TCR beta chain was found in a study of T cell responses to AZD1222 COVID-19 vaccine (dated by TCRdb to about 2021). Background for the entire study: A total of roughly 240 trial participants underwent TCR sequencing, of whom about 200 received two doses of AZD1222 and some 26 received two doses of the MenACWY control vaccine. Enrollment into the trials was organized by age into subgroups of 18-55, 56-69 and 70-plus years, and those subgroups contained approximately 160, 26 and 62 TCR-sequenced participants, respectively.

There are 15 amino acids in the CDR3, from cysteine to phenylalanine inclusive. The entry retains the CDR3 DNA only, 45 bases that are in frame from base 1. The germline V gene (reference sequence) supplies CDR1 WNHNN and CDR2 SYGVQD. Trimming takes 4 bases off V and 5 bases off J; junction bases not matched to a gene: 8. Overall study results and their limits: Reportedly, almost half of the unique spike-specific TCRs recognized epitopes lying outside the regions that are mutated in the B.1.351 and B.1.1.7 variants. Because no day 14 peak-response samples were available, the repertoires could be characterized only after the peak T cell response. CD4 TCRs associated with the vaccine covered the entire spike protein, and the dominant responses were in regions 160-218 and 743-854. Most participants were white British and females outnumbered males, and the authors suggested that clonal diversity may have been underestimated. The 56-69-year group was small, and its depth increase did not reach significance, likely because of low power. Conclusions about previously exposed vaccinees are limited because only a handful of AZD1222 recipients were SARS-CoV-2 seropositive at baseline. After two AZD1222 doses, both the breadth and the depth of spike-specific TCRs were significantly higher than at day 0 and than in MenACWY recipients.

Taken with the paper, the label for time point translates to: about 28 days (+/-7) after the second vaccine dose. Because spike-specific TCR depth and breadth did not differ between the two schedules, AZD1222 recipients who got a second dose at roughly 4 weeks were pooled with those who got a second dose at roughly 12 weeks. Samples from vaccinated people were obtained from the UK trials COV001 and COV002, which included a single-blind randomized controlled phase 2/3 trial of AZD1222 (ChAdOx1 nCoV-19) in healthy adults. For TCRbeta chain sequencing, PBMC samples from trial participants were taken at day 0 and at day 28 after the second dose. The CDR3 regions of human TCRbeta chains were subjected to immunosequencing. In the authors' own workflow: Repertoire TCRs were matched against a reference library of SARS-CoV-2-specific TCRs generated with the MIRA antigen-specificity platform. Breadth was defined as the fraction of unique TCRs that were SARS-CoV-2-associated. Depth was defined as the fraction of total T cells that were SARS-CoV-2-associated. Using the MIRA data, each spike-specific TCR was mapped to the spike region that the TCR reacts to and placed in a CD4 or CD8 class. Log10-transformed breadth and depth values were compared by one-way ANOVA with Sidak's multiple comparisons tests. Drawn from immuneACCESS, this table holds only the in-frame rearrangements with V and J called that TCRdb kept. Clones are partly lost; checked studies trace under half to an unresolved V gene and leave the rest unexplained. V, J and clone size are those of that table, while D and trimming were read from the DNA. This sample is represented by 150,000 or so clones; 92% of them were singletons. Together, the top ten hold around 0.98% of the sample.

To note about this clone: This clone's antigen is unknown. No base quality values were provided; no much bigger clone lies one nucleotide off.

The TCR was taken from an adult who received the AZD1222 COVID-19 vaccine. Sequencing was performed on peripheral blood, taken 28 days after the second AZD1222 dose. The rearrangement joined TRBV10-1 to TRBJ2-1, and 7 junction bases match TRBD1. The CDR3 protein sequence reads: CASSGGTGVDNEQFF. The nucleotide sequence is TGCGCCAGCAGTGGAGGAACAGGGGTAGACAATGAGCAGTTCTTC.